Below are 21 T cell receptor beta chains sequenced from a single sample in a study of memory CD8 T cells in hepatitis C reinfection (dated by TCRdb to about 2017). The method behind the library was the immunoSEQ multiplex PCR assay. TCRdb provides this immuneACCESS table in a form limited to in-frame rearrangements. Some clones are lacking; in checked studies, under half of them reflect an unresolved V gene, and why the rest are absent is not known. This sample comprises around 45,000 clones, 88% of them detected only once. The biggest ten clones account for roughly 1.2% of the sample. Per the publication, the time point label means: peak reinfection, 3 to 8 weeks after reinfection detection. Sorted cells were sequenced directly ex vivo, with no in vitro expansion before TCR sequencing. Sequences were obtained from naive CD8+ T cells sorted from blood. Sample cell subset or site, as interpreted from the label and publication: total naive CD8+CD45RO- T cells. The receptors stem from a man younger than 35 with hepatitis C virus infection.

V usage is TRBV14 and J usage is TRBJ1-3; the match to TRBD1 covers 8 bases. Germline V lookup: CDR1 SGHDN, CDR2 FVKESK. V lost 5 bases and J lost 8; bases outside the gene matches: 11. This CDR3 is built from 15 residues. CDR3 coding DNA: TGTGCCAGCAGCTTACGGACAGGGACGAGAGACACCATATATTTT. As protein: CASSLRTGTRDTIYF.

This sequence joins TRBV29-1 and TRBJ2-1; 8 bases match TRBD2. The CDR3 has 13 residues. The germline gives CDR1 SQVTM, CDR2 ANQGSEA. The junction had 3 bases not matched to a gene; V was cut back by 4 bases and J by 4 bases. The CDR3 loop is CSVGVAGYNEQFF. The CDR3, as DNA: TGCAGCGTTGGGGTAGCGGGGTACAATGAGCAGTTCTTC.

The chain joins TRBV4-1 to TRBJ2-3; TRBD2 aligns across 15 bases. Unmatched junction bases numbered 1, after V lost 3 bases and J lost 3 bases. The CDR3 consists of 16 residues. Germline CDR1 MGHRA, CDR2 YSYEKL. CDR3 nucleotides: TGCGCCAGCAGCCACGGGACTAGCGGGGGGACAGATACGCAGTATTTT. It translates to CASSHGTSGGTDTQYF.

Here the CDR3 reads CATAAAGGYEQYF. The CDR3 nucleotides read TGTGCCACCGCTGCAGCGGGGGGATACGAGCAGTACTTC. The genes are TRBV15 and TRBJ2-7; 9 positions match TRBD2. CDR3 length equals 13 residues. Germline V gene data show CDR1 as LNHNV and CDR2 as YYDKDF (reference sequence). Trimming removed 8 bases from V and 4 bases from J; junction bases left unmatched: 6.

V gene TRBV19 combines with J gene TRBJ1-5, with 7 bases identical to TRBD1. The CDR3 loop spans 14 amino acids. V lost 6 bases and J lost 4; bases outside the gene matches: 6. Germline V lookup: CDR1 LNHDA, CDR2 SQIVND (reference sequence). The CDR3 sequence is CASRVQGRNQPQHF. CDR3 nucleotide sequence: TGTGCCAGTAGAGTACAGGGGAGAAATCAGCCCCAGCATTTT.

This clone showed up just once. The chain is built from TRBV7-8 and TRBJ2-2; the D is unclear. The CDR3 extends over 15 amino acids. Germline V CDR1 and CDR2: SGHVS, FQNEAQ. V was pared by 1 base and J by 1 base, with 7 bases between. CDR3 sequence: CASSLDPGNTGELFF. CDR3 nucleotides: TGTGCCAGCAGCTTAGATCCCGGGAACACCGGGGAGCTGTTTTTT.

This chain joins TRBV9 and TRBJ2-3; a weak D match, TRBD2 (5 bases). Trimming took off 0 bases at V and 2 bases at J, with 13 bases between the two ends. The V gene's germline CDR1 is SGDLS and CDR2 YYNGEE. The length of the CDR3 is 16 residues. Here the CDR3 reads CASSVEAAVNTDTQYF. In DNA, the CDR3 is TGTGCCAGCAGCGTAGAAGCGGCAGTTAACACAGATACGCAGTATTTT.

This chain links TRBV2 with TRBJ2-7; unclear D gene. The V and J ends lost 4 bases and 1 base respectively, with 14 bases between them. The CDR3 loop spans 15 amino acids. From germline, CDR1 is SNHLY and CDR2 FYNNEI. CDR3: CASSVYAGPSYEQYF. The CDR3 region has the DNA TGTGCCAGCAGTGTCTATGCAGGCCCATCCTACGAGCAGTACTTC.

The rearrangement uses TRBV27 and TRBJ1-2, with a tentative D call TRBD1 (5 bases). The CDR3 extends over 14 amino acids. V was trimmed by 1 base and J by 11 bases, leaving 17 bases between them. From germline, CDR1 is MNHEY and CDR2 SMNVEV (reference sequence). The CDR3 DNA is TGTGCCAGCAGTTTATTAGGGGTTGGGGTCGGATACACCTTC. This sequence encodes CASSLLGVGVGYTF.

The chain carries TRBV6-4 and TRBJ1-1; D call uncertain. The V end lost 3 bases, the J end lost 3 bases, and 8 bases lay between the germline ends. Germline CDR1 and CDR2: MRHNA and SNTAGT. This CDR3 region has 13 residues. The CDR3 spells CASSEMAYTEAFF. The CDR3 DNA follows: TGTGCCAGCAGTGAAATGGCATACACTGAAGCTTTCTTT.

The V call is TRBV5-5, the J call TRBJ2-3; the D gene is possibly TRBD2 (5 bases). This CDR3 contains 15 residues. Germline-derived CDR1 and CDR2 are SGHKS and YYEKEE (reference sequence). The ends were cut back, 1 base at V and 6 bases at J, with 15 bases in the middle. CDR3 coding DNA: TGTGCCAGCAGCTTGACGGGATTCCAACTGGATACGCAGTATTTT. The encoded protein is CASSLTGFQLDTQYF.

The J gene is TRBJ2-1, the V gene TRBV30; 9 nucleotides line up with TRBD1. The CDR3 spans 15 residues. Germline-derived CDR1 and CDR2 are GTSNPN and SVGIG (reference sequence). The V and J ends lost 0 bases and 8 bases, in that order; junction bases with no gene match: 8. CDR3 sequence (DNA): TGTGCCTGGAGTGTGCCGGGACAGGGTTTGGATGAGCAGTTCTTC. Translation gives CAWSVPGQGLDEQFF. The full variable domain, completed using reference TRBV30 and TRBJ2-1, is SQTIHQWPATLVQPVGSPLSLECTVEGTSNPNLYWYRQAAGRGLQLLFYSVGIGQISSEVPQNLSASRPQDRQFILSSKKLLLSDSGFYLCAWSVPGQGLDEQFFGPGTRLTVL.

The chain carries TRBV5-4 and TRBJ2-3; D is possibly TRBD1 (6 bases). Trimming took 4 bases from V and 4 from J, leaving 16 bases between them. This CDR3 is built from 15 residues. The germline V gene encodes CDR1 SGHNT and CDR2 YYREEE (reference sequence). The chain's CDR3 is CASSENRDLADTQYF. CDR3 coding DNA: TGTGCCAGCAGCGAGAACAGGGATTTGGCAGATACGCAGTATTTT. The full variable domain, in which reference TRBV5-4 and TRBJ2-3 provide the parts outside the CDR3, is ETGVTQSPTHLIKTRGQQVTLRCSSQSGHNTVSWYQQALGQGPQFIFQYYREEENGRGNFPPRFSGLQFPNYSSELNVNALELDDSALYLCASSENRDLADTQYFGPGTRLTVL.

Concerning this clone itself: One end of the junction fails to match germline, which may point to a read error. The rearrangement uses TRBV5-4 and TRBJ2-1; TRBD2 matches 11 bases. CDR3 length: 16 residues. The V gene's germline CDR1 is SGHNT and CDR2 YYREEE (reference sequence). Here the CDR3 reads CASSLVSGRAVNEQLF. CDR3 coding DNA: TGTGCCAGCAGCTTGGTTAGCGGGAGGGCCGTCAATGAGCAGCTCTTC.

The chain links TRBV7-9 to TRBJ2-1, with D possibly TRBD2 on 5 matching bases. This CDR3 is built from 16 residues. The V gene's germline CDR1 is SEHNR and CDR2 FQNEAQ (reference sequence). V was cut by 3 bases and J by 6 bases, with 18 bases left in between. The DNA for the CDR3 is TGTGCCAGCAGCTTCCTCCATGGTCGGCTAGCCAATGAGCAGTTCTTC. This sequence encodes CASSFLHGRLANEQFF. Drawing the rest from reference TRBV7-9 and TRBJ2-1, the complete variable domain is DTGVSQNPRHKITKRGQNVTFRCDPISEHNRLYWYRQTLGQGPEFLTYFQNEAQLEKSRLLSDRFSAERPKGSFSTLEIQRTEQGDSAMYLCASSFLHGRLANEQFFGPGTRLTVL.

This clone was recorded only once. The J gene is TRBJ2-1, the V gene TRBV27; 10 positions match TRBD2. Germline V gene data show CDR1 as MNHEY and CDR2 as SMNVEV (reference sequence). V shed 3 bases, J shed 7 bases, and the junction held 6 bases outside the gene matches. This CDR3 contains 15 residues. CDR3 amino acids: CASSFLAGVLNEQFF. In DNA form, the CDR3 reads TGTGCCAGCAGTTTTCTAGCGGGAGTGTTAAATGAGCAGTTCTTC.

The chain joins TRBV19 to TRBJ1-1, with D hard to call. Trimming removed 3 bases at V and 1 base at J, with 12 bases between. CDR1 is LNHDA, CDR2 SQIVND, per germline (reference sequence). This CDR3 contains 15 residues. The CDR3 is CASSMSTATNTEAFF. The CDR3 DNA is TGTGCCAGTAGTATGTCTACAGCAACGAACACTGAAGCTTTCTTT.

The genes are TRBV23-1 and TRBJ2-7; possible D gene TRBD1, 6 bases. TRBV23-1 is identified as an open reading frame with a role that is uncertain. V dropped 4 bases and J dropped 3 bases, with 10 bases sitting between them. The CDR3 has 13 residues. CDR3 loop: CASSPGQSYEQYF. Here the CDR3 DNA reads TGCGCCAGCAGTCCCGGACAGAGCTACGAGCAGTACTTC.

This clone was found a few times. The chain uses TRBV6-5 and TRBJ1-5, with D unclear. Looked up from germline, CDR1 is MNHEY and CDR2 is SVGAGI. The CDR3 runs to 14 residues. Trimming cost V 0 bases and J 2 bases, with 5 bases left between them. The CDR3 nucleotides are TGTGCCAGCAGTTACTCGCAGGGCAATCAGCCCCAGCATTTT. This sequence encodes CASSYSQGNQPQHF.

The rearrangement links TRBV25-1 to TRBJ1-2, with 7 bases identical to TRBD1. After removal of 5 bases from V and 6 bases from J, the junction contained 6 bases not matched to a gene. This CDR3 contains 13 residues. In germline, CDR1 is MGHDK, CDR2 SYGVNS. The CDR3 is CASSKDRVNGYTF. The CDR3, as DNA: TGTGCCAGCAGTAAAGACAGGGTTAATGGCTACACCTTC.

V is TRBV14 and J is TRBJ2-3; unclear D gene. V was clipped by 2 bases and J by 0 bases, with 3 bases between them. The CDR3 has 13 residues. Germline CDR1 SGHDN, CDR2 FVKESK. This chain's CDR3 is CASSQPSTDTQYF. Written as DNA, the CDR3 is TGTGCCAGCAGCCAACCTAGCACAGATACGCAGTATTTT.